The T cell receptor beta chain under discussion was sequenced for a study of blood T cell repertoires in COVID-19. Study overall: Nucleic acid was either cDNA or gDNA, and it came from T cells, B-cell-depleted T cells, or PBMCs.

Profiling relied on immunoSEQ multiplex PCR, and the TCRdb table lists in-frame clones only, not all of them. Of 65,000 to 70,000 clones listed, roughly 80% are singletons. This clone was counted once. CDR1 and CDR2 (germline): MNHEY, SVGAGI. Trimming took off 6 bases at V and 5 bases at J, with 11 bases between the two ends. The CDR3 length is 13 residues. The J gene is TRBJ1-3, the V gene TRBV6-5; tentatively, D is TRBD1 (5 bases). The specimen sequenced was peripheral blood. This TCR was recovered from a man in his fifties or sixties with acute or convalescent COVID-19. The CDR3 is CASSPDIRNTIYF. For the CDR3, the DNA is TGTGCCAGCAGCCCGGACATTCGAAACACCATATATTTT.